These 3 T cell receptor beta chains came from one sample sequenced in a study of T cell responses to AZD1222 COVID-19 vaccine. This table comes from immunoSEQ multiplex PCR, and its TCRdb copy is limited to in-frame clones, with some not included. The sample shows about 160,000 clones, approximately 92% of them seen only once. The sequencing used peripheral blood, collected 28 days after the second AZD1222 dose. The receptor set was obtained from an adult who received the AZD1222 COVID-19 vaccine.

The CDR3 spells CASSAGEQFF. The DNA for the CDR3 is TGTGCCAGCTCCGCTGGTGAGCAGTTCTTC. The chain combines TRBV24-1 with TRBJ2-1; D ambiguous. The ends were cut back, 11 bases at V and 9 bases at J, with 10 bases in the middle. From germline, CDR1 is KGHDR and CDR2 SFDVKD. There are 10 residues in the CDR3.

The chain employs TRBV20-1 and TRBJ2-1; D gene ambiguous. CDR3 size: 11 residues. Trimming removed 4 bases at V and 2 bases at J, with 3 bases between. CDR1 DFQATT and CDR2 SNEGSKA come from the germline V gene (reference sequence). The CDR3: CSAITYNEQFF. CDR3 DNA sequence: TGCAGTGCTATAACCTACAATGAGCAGTTCTTC.

The V gene is TRBV18, the J gene TRBJ2-7, with D possibly TRBD2 on 5 matching bases. V gave up 5 bases and J gave up 0 bases, with 11 bases separating them. The CDR3 is made up of 14 amino acids. The germline V gene has CDR1 KGHSH and CDR2 LQKENI. Here the CDR3 DNA reads TGTGCCAGCTCAGACTACTGGAGCTCCTACGAGCAGTACTTC. The encoded protein is CASSDYWSSYEQYF.